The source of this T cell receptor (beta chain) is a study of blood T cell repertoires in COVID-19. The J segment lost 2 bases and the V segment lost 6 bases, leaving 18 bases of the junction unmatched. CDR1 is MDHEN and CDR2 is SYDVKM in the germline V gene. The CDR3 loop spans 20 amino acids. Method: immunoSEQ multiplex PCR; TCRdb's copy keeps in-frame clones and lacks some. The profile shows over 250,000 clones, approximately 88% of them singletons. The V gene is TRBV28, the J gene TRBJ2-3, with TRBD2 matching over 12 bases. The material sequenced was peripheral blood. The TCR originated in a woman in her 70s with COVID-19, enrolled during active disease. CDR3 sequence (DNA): TGTGCCAGCAGCTCCAGACTAGCGGGAGACATATCAGTATTCACAGATACGCAGTATTTT. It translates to CASSSRLAGDISVFTDTQYF.